This TCR beta chain appears in the sequencing data of a study of cytomegalovirus exposure and HLA in healthy donors. General observations from the study: Clonal expansion was found to be greater in HLA-associated TCR beta chains than in equally common others in a later analysis. Among TCR beta chains, those listed as cytomegalovirus-associated numbered some 170.

Each donor was healthy, and each was a bone marrow donor. Unrecorded immune exposures were likely, despite nominal health at sampling. Germline-derived CDR1 and CDR2 are PRHDT and FYEKMQ (reference sequence). The CDR3 loop spans 16 amino acids. With 3 bases clipped from V and 2 bases from J, the junction kept 7 bases outside the gene matches. With respect to this clone: Its antigen is still unknown.

The PCR made use of 60 Vbeta and 13 Jbeta primers. Some clones are missing from TCRdb's copy, which holds only in-frame ones; the method was immunoSEQ multiplex PCR. The sample holds about 140,000 clones; 80% are singletons and the top ten take 6.5% to 7%. What was sequenced was PBMCs. The sequence was collected from a middle-aged man in good health and CMV-seropositive. J is TRBJ1-2 and V is TRBV13; TRBD1 matches 9 bases. Here the CDR3 DNA reads TGTGCCAGCAGCTTCGCAGGGACAGGGTTAAACTATGGCTACACCTTC. Its protein product is CASSFAGTGLNYGYTF.